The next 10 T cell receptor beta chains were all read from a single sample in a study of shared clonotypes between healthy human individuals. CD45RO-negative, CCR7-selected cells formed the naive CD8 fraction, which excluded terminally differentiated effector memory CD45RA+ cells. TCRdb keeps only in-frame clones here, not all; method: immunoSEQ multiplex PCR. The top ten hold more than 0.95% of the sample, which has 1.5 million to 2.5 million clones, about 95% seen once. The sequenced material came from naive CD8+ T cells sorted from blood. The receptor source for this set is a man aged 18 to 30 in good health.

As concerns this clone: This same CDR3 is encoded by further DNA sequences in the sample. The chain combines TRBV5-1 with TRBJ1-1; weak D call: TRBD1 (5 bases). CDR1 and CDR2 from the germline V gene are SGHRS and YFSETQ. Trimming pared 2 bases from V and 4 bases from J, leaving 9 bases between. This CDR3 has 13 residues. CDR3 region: CASSFRGSTEAFF. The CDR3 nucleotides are TGCGCCAGCAGCTTTCGGGGGTCCACTGAAGCTTTCTTT.

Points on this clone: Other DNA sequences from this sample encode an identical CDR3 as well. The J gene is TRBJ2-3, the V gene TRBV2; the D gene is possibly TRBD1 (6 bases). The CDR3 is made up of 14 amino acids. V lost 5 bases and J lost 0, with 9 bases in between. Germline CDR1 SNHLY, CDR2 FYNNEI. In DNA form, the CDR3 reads TGTGCCAGCAGTAGGACAGCTAGCACAGATACGCAGTATTTT. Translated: CASSRTASTDTQYF.

The CDR3 nucleotides are TGCGCCAGCAGCCAAGCTGCCCTAGGTATTGATGAGCAGTTCTTC. The encoded protein is CASSQAALGIDEQFF. The chain couples TRBV4-1 to TRBJ2-1; D is undetermined. Trimming cost V 1 base and J 8 bases, with 15 bases left between them. Germline V gene lookup returns CDR1 MGHRA and CDR2 YSYEKL. The CDR3 is 15 amino acids.

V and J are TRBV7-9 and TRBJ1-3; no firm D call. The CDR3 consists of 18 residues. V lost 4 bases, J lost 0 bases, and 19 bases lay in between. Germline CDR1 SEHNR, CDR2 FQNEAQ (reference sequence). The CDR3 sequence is CASSSSDGGSSSGNTIYF. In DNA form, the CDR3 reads TGTGCCAGCAGCTCTAGTGACGGCGGGAGCAGCTCTGGAAACACCATATATTTT.

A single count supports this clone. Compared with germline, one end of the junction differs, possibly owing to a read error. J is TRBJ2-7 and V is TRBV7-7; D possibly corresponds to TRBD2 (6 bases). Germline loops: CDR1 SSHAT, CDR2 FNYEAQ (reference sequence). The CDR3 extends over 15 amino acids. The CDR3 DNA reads TGTGCTAGCAGCTTACATGTGCGGGGACGCTACGAGCAGTACTTC. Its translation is CASSLHVRGRYEQYF.

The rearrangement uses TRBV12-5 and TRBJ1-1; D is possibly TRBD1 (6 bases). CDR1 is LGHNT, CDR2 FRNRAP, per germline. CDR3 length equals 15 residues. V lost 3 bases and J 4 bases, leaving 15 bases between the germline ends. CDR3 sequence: CASGLGGRGSTEAFF. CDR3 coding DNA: TGTGCTAGTGGTTTAGGTGGCAGGGGAAGCACTGAAGCTTTCTTT.

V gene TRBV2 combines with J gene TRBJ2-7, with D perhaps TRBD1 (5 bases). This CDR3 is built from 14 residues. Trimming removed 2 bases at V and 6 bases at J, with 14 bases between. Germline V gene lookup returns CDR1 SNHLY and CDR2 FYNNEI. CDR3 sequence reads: CASSEFEGEGEQYF. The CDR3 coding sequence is TGTGCCAGCAGTGAATTCGAAGGGGAAGGCGAGCAGTACTTC.

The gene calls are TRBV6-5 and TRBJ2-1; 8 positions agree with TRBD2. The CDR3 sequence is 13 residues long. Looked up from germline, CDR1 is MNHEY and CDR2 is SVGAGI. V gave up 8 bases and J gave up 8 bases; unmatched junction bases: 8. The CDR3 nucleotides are TGTGCCAGCCGGGTAGGACTAGCTGATGAGCAGTTCTTC. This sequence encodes CASRVGLADEQFF.

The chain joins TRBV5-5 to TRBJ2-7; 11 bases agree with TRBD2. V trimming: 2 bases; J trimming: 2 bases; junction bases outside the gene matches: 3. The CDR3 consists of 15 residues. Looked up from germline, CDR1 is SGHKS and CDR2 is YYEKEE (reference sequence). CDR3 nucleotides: TGTGCCAGCAGCTTCGGGACTAGCGGAGCCTACGAGCAGTACTTC. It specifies CASSFGTSGAYEQYF.

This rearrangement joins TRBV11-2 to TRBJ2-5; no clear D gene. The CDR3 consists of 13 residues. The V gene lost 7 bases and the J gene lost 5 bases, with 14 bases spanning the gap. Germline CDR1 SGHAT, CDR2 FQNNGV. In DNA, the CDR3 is TGTGCCAGCACCAGAGCCCCGGGCGAGACCCAGTACTTC. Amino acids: CASTRAPGETQYF.